This is a list of T cell receptor beta chains from one sample in a study of CD8 T cells in ankylosing spondylitis. TCRdb called the 5' RACE reads again in MiXCR, with one record for every CDR3 protein. The sample comprises roughly 100,000 distinct CDR3 sequences, about 8.3% of which are singletons, and 9.5% to 10% rests with the top ten. The specimen sequenced was blood, either unsorted or a sorted T cell fraction (not recorded which). The origin of the receptors is a male donor with ankylosing spondylitis or in good health (not recorded which). Both conserved end residues are part of each CDR3. The D gene is left open where the match is weak. Not all rows give a size; the values are once, few, many and, for expanded clones, a class.

CDR3 DNA	CDR3 protein	V gene	J gene	clone size	D gene
TGTGCCAGCAGCCCCGGGGGGACAGATACGCAGTATTTT	CASSPGGTDTQYF	TRBV6-2/TRBV6-3	TRBJ2-3	many	TRBD2
TGCAGTGCTAGAGCTTGGGGATACGAGCAGTACTTC	CSARAWGYEQYF	TRBV20-1	TRBJ2-7	many	-
TGTGCCTGGAGTGAGGGGCGGGGTGGGGGAGCCAAAAACATTCAGTACTTC	CAWSEGRGGGAKNIQYF	TRBV30	TRBJ2-4	-	-
TGCAGTGCGGCCAAAGAGACCCAGTACTTC	CSAAKETQYF	TRBV20-1	TRBJ2-5	many	-
TGTGCCACCAGCAGACCGACTAGCGGGGGAGATACGCAGTATTTT	CATSRPTSGGDTQYF	TRBV15	TRBJ2-3	many	TRBD2
TGTGCCAGCAGCTTCATCAATCAGCCCCAGCATTTT	CASSFINQPQHF	TRBV7-6	TRBJ1-5	many	-
TGTGCCAGCAGCTCGGGACTAGCGGCCTACGAGCAGTACTTC	CASSSGLAAYEQYF	TRBV3-1	TRBJ2-7	many	TRBD2
TGCGCCAGCAGCTTGGATCCAGCTACCTACGAGCAGTACTTC	CASSLDPATYEQYF	TRBV5-1	TRBJ2-7	many	-
TGTGCCAGCAGTTTATCCTGGGAGGGCTACACCTTC	CASSLSWEGYTF	TRBV12-3/TRBV12-4	TRBJ1-2	many	-
TGCAGTGCTAAACACGAACAAGGCAATGAGCAGTTCTTC	CSAKHEQGNEQFF	TRBV20-1	TRBJ2-1	many	-
TGTGCCAGTAGTGTCGTCGCAGTAAATGAAAAACTGTTTTTT	CASSVVAVNEKLFF	TRBV19	TRBJ1-4	many	-
TGTGCCAGCAGCTCTCGACAGGGGGGCAATGAAAAACTGTTTTTT	CASSSRQGGNEKLFF	TRBV7-9	TRBJ1-4	many	TRBD1
TGCAGCGTTAATGGACGAATCAAGAGCACTGAAGCTTTCTTT	CSVNGRIKSTEAFF	TRBV29-1	TRBJ1-1	many	-
TGTGCCAGCAGCGTAGGGGTCAGGGTCTACAATGAGCAGTTCTTC	CASSVGVRVYNEQFF	TRBV9	TRBJ2-1	many	-
TGTGCCAGCAGCTTTCCGGGACAGGGGAGCGAGCAGTACTTC	CASSFPGQGSEQYF	TRBV5-6	TRBJ2-7	many	TRBD1
TGTGCCAGCAGTGAATGGGGCCCCGGGACTAGCGGCAATGAGCAGTTCTTC	CASSEWGPGTSGNEQFF	TRBV2	TRBJ2-1	-	TRBD2
TGTGCCAGCAGCTTAGCCGCAGGGGGCAATTCACCCCTCCACTTT	CASSLAAGGNSPLHF	TRBV7-2	TRBJ1-6	-	TRBD1
TGTGCCAGCAGCTCTCCCTCGGGGAGAGAGACCCAGTACTTC	CASSSPSGRETQYF	TRBV7-9	TRBJ2-5	many	-
TGTGCCAGCGTACCGACAGGGGGTGAGCAGTTCTTC	CASVPTGGEQFF	TRBV2	TRBJ2-1	-	TRBD1
TGCAGTGCTAGGGACGGCGCCGACGAGCAGTACTTC	CSARDGADEQYF	TRBV20-1	TRBJ2-7	-	-
TGTGCCAGCAGCTTAGCTCTAGAAGAGCAGTTCTTC	CASSLALEEQFF	TRBV11-2	TRBJ2-1	many	-
TGCGCCAGCAGCTTAGACAGGAGGGAGCTGTTTTTT	CASSLDRRELFF	TRBV5-1	TRBJ2-2	many	-
TGCGCCAGCAGCCAAGCAGGGGCGATTTTAGATACGCAGTATTTT	CASSQAGAILDTQYF	TRBV4-3	TRBJ2-3	-	-
TGTGCCACCGGGGACAGGAAGTTCACAGATACGCAGTATTTT	CATGDRKFTDTQYF	TRBV6-2/TRBV6-3	TRBJ2-3	-	TRBD1
TGCGCCAGCAGCCAAGCACACGGACGGCCAGATACGCAGTATTTT	CASSQAHGRPDTQYF	TRBV4-1	TRBJ2-3	many	-
TGCAGTGCTAGGAAAAGGGGGATATTGAACACTGAAGCTTTCTTT	CSARKRGILNTEAFF	TRBV20-1	TRBJ1-1	many	-
TGTGCCAGCAGTTACGGTGAAGGGGCAATCACCGGGGAGCTGTTTTTT	CASSYGEGAITGELFF	TRBV6-2/TRBV6-3	TRBJ2-2	many	-
TGTGCCAGCAGCTCAACTAGGTACAGTGAGCAGTTCTTC	CASSSTRYSEQFF	TRBV11-3	TRBJ2-1	many	-
TGTGCCAGCAGCACCCGACCAAAAGGTCTCTATGAAAAACTGTTTTTT	CASSTRPKGLYEKLFF	TRBV7-2	TRBJ1-4	few	-
TGTGCCAGCAGCTTAAGACAGGGGATCAATGAGCAGTTCTTC	CASSLRQGINEQFF	TRBV7-2	TRBJ2-1	few	TRBD1
TGTGCCATCAGTGAGTCGACCAAGAGCTCCTACGAGCAGTACTTC	CAISESTKSSYEQYF	TRBV10-3	TRBJ2-7	many	-
TGCGCCAGCAGCCGTTACAGGGCCGTGAACACTGAAGCTTTCTTT	CASSRYRAVNTEAFF	TRBV4-3	TRBJ1-1	few	-
TGCAGTGCTAGAGTAGCAGGGGGCAGAGATGGCTACACCTTC	CSARVAGGRDGYTF	TRBV20-1	TRBJ1-2	many	TRBD1
TGCAGTGCTCCATCCGAGAGTGGGATATGGAATGAGCAGTTCTTC	CSAPSESGIWNEQFF	TRBV20-1	TRBJ2-1	many	-
TGTGCTAGTGGTTTCGGGAGGGATAGCTCCTACAATGAGCAGTTCTTC	CASGFGRDSSYNEQFF	TRBV12-5	TRBJ2-1	many	TRBD2
TGTGCCAGCAGCTTAGTTAGCCGGGGTACTGAAGCTTTCTTT	CASSLVSRGTEAFF	TRBV7-2	TRBJ1-1	few	-
TGTGCCAGCAGCCCGCTGGGGACTAGCGGGGTGAATGAGCAGTTCTTC	CASSPLGTSGVNEQFF	TRBV4-2	TRBJ2-1	many	TRBD2
TGTGCCAGCAGTACTGGATGGGGAGAGACCCAGTACTTC	CASSTGWGETQYF	TRBV27	TRBJ2-5	few	-
TGCAGCGTTGTCCCTACAGGGATGAGGGAGACCCAGTACTTC	CSVVPTGMRETQYF	TRBV29-1	TRBJ2-5	many	-
TGTGCCAGCAGTGACGGGGCAGGGGGCGGACCCTACGAGCAGTACTTC	CASSDGAGGGPYEQYF	TRBV2	TRBJ2-7	many	TRBD1
TGTGCCAGCTCACCACAGGGAGACACTGAAGCTTTCTTT	CASSPQGDTEAFF	TRBV18	TRBJ1-1	-	-
TGCAGTGCTAGGGTCACTACAGATACGCAGTATTTT	CSARVTTDTQYF	TRBV20-1	TRBJ2-3	many	-
TGCGCCAGCAGCCAAGATTCGGCGGGAGGGCTCGAGCAGTACTTC	CASSQDSAGGLEQYF	TRBV4-3	TRBJ2-7	few	TRBD2
TGTGCCAGCAGCCCAAGGGCGGCTAGTCTCACCGGGGAGCTGTTTTTT	CASSPRAASLTGELFF	TRBV7-3	TRBJ2-2	-	-
TGTGCCAGTAGTATGAGGACAGGCTCCTACGAGCAGTACTTC	CASSMRTGSYEQYF	TRBV19	TRBJ2-7	-	TRBD1
TGTGCCAGCAGCCCCCGGACTAGCGGGGGATACAATGAGCAGTTCTTC	CASSPRTSGGYNEQFF	TRBV7-3	TRBJ2-1	many	TRBD2
TGTGCCAGCAGCTTAAGGGTCAGCGACGAGCAGTACTTC	CASSLRVSDEQYF	TRBV7-9	TRBJ2-7	many	-
TGCAGTGCTAGTGGCCGTGAGCAGTTCTTC	CSASGREQFF	TRBV20-1	TRBJ2-1	many	-
TGTGCCAGCAGTTTTCAGGGGGCCGGGGAGCTGTTTTTT	CASSFQGAGELFF	TRBV27	TRBJ2-2	many	TRBD1
TGTGCCAGCAGTGGCGGGGGTCTTTCCTACAATGAGCAGTTCTTC	CASSGGGLSYNEQFF	TRBV6-2/TRBV6-3	TRBJ2-1	many	TRBD2
TGTGCCAGCAGTTTCGAGTCCCTGGTGGATACGCAGTATTTT	CASSFESLVDTQYF	TRBV12-3/TRBV12-4	TRBJ2-3	few	-
TGTGCCAGCAGCCGTGGTTCTTACAATGAGCAGTTCTTC	CASSRGSYNEQFF	TRBV13	TRBJ2-1	many	-
TGTGCCAGCAGTTTTTCGAGGCGGGGCGGAGAGACCCAGTACTTC	CASSFSRRGGETQYF	TRBV12-3/TRBV12-4	TRBJ2-5	many	-
TGTGCCAGCAGCTTAGCGCTTCAAGCCGCGTGGCAGTACTTC	CASSLALQAAWQYF	TRBV7-2	TRBJ2-5	-	-
TGTGCCAGCAGTTTCAACCAGGGGGGTCACACTGAAGCTTTCTTT	CASSFNQGGHTEAFF	TRBV12-3/TRBV12-4	TRBJ1-1	few	TRBD1
TGTGCCAGCAGCATCGGGACAGGGAGTCCTGAAGCTTTCTTT	CASSIGTGSPEAFF	TRBV11-3	TRBJ1-1	many	TRBD1
TGTGCCAGCAGCCGGACGAAGCGGGGGCACTACGAGCAGTACTTC	CASSRTKRGHYEQYF	TRBV7-2	TRBJ2-7	many	TRBD2
TGCGCCAGCAGCGACGTTGGGCGGGCCTCGTACAATGAGCAGTTCTTC	CASSDVGRASYNEQFF	TRBV5-1	TRBJ2-1	many	-
TGTGCCAGCAGCCGGGACTACTCCTACGAGCAGTACTTC	CASSRDYSYEQYF	TRBV6-1	TRBJ2-7	-	TRBD2